The 15 T cell receptor beta chains presented below share a single source sample, sequenced in a study of cytomegalovirus exposure and HLA in healthy donors. In the PCR, 60 Vbeta and 13 Jbeta primers were used. Assay: immunoSEQ multiplex PCR; the TCRdb copy retains only in-frame clones and omits some. Of 95,000 to 100,000 clones listed, 60% to 85% are singletons. Sequenced: PBMCs. All receptors derive from a man aged 45-65 years in good health and CMV-seronegative.

J is TRBJ1-3 and V is TRBV6-1; tentatively, D is TRBD1 (5 bases). The CDR3 runs to 15 residues. Germline assignment: CDR1 MNHNS and CDR2 SASEGT. Trimming removed 5 bases at V and 0 bases at J, with 11 bases between. The chain's CDR3 is CASSWWGGSGNTIYF. CDR3 DNA sequence: TGTGCCAGCAGTTGGTGGGGGGGCTCTGGAAACACCATATATTTT.

The chain has TRBV30 and TRBJ2-6; a possible D gene is TRBD2 (5 bases). Between the trimmed V and J ends, which lost 4 bases and 2 bases, there was a span of 6 bases. The germline V gene encodes CDR1 GTSNPN and CDR2 SVGIG (reference sequence). The CDR3 spans 13 residues. The CDR3 region has the DNA TGTGCCTGGAAGGAGGCTGGGGCCAACGTCCTGACTTTC. It encodes CAWKEAGANVLTF. Complete variable domain (other parts from reference TRBV30 and TRBJ2-6): SQTIHQWPATLVQPVGSPLSLECTVEGTSNPNLYWYRQAAGRGLQLLFYSVGIGQISSEVPQNLSASRPQDRQFILSSKKLLLSDSGFYLCAWKEAGANVLTFGAGSRLTVL.

The chain links TRBV7-8 to TRBJ1-4; no reliable D call. The CDR3 sequence is 18 residues long. CDR1 is SGHVS and CDR2 is FQNEAQ in the germline V gene. Trimming left V 2 bases short and J 2 bases short, with 18 bases between. As DNA, the CDR3 is TGTGCCAGCAGCTTAAAGCCCTTAAGCCTTACGACTAATGAAAAACTGTTTTTT. Translating gives CASSLKPLSLTTNEKLFF.

CDR3 sequence (DNA): TGTGCCAGCAGTGCTCCGGGAGCTGGTCAGCCCCAGCATTTT. Residues: CASSAPGAGQPQHF. The chain has TRBV25-1 and TRBJ1-5; D remains ambiguous. The V and J ends lost 4 bases and 6 bases respectively, with 13 bases between them. The CDR3 loop spans 14 amino acids. Germline loops: CDR1 MGHDK, CDR2 SYGVNS.

This clone has only a few counts. J is TRBJ1-5 and V is TRBV7-2; D is undetermined. CDR1 is SGHTA, CDR2 FQGNSA, per germline. The ends were cut back, 1 base at V and 2 bases at J, with 6 bases in the middle. This CDR3 comprises 14 residues. DNA for the CDR3: TGTGCCAGCAGCTTAGGAGTGGGCAATCAGCCCCAGCATTTT. This codes for CASSLGVGNQPQHF.

V usage is TRBV7-8 and J usage is TRBJ2-5; tentative D call: TRBD2 (6 bases). V was trimmed by 5 bases and J by 3 bases, leaving 10 bases between them. Looked up from germline, CDR1 is SGHVS and CDR2 is FQNEAQ. The CDR3 covers 13 residues. DNA for the CDR3: TGTGCCAGCAGCCGGACTAACAAAGAGACCCAGTACTTC. This encodes CASSRTNKETQYF. The complete variable domain, with remaining parts taken from reference TRBV7-8 and TRBJ2-5, reads GAGVSQSPRYKVAKRGQDVALRCDPISGHVSLFWYQQALGQGPEFLTYFQNEAQLDKSGLPSDRFFAERPEGSVSTLKIQRTQQEDSAVYLCASSRTNKETQYFGPGTRLLVL.

The chain has TRBV25-1 and TRBJ1-2; D is unclear. The V and J ends lost 5 bases and 2 bases respectively, with 9 bases between them. The CDR3 is made up of 13 amino acids. Germline V gene sequence: CDR1 MGHDK, CDR2 SYGVNS. As DNA, the CDR3 is TGTGCCAGCAGTACCCCGGGGAACTATGGCTACACCTTC. It is translated as CASSTPGNYGYTF.

The chain employs TRBV7-9 and TRBJ2-2, with 10 bases that match TRBD1. Trimming removed 11 bases from V and 3 bases from J; junction bases left unmatched: 6. CDR3 length: 14 residues. The germline V gene encodes CDR1 SEHNR and CDR2 FQNEAQ (reference sequence). The CDR3 nucleotides read TGTGCCTGCGGGGGACAGGGGTACACCGGGGAGCTGTTTTTT. It specifies CACGGQGYTGELFF. The full variable domain, with the rest looked up from reference TRBV7-9 and TRBJ2-2, is DTGVSQNPRHKITKRGQNVTFRCDPISEHNRLYWYRQTLGQGPEFLTYFQNEAQLEKSRLLSDRFSAERPKGSFSTLEIQRTEQGDSAMYLCACGGQGYTGELFFGEGSRLTVL.

This clone was picked up a small number of times. The chain joins TRBV5-4 to TRBJ2-7; the D is unclear. The CDR3 consists of 14 residues. Trimming pared 0 bases from V and 0 bases from J, leaving 7 bases between. From germline, CDR1 is SGHNT and CDR2 YYREEE (reference sequence). In DNA, the CDR3 is TGTGCCAGCAGCTTGGCACCTATCTCCTACGAGCAGTACTTC. It is translated as CASSLAPISYEQYF.

The sample holds a few counts of this clone. This rearrangement joins TRBV28 to TRBJ1-6; a possible D gene is TRBD1 (5 bases). The CDR3 sequence is 15 residues long. Trimming left V 3 bases short and J 7 bases short, with 13 bases between. The germline V gene encodes CDR1 MDHEN and CDR2 SYDVKM. The CDR3: CASSLLQGFNSPLHF. The CDR3, as DNA: TGTGCCAGCAGTTTGCTGCAGGGATTCAATTCACCCCTCCACTTT.

V and J are TRBV7-2 and TRBJ1-2; TRBD1 matches at 8 bases. This CDR3 has 15 amino acids. Germline-derived CDR1 and CDR2 are SGHTA and FQGNSA. The junction had 11 bases not matched to a gene; V was cut back by 6 bases and J by 5 bases. The CDR3: CASSLATGGHYGYTF. CDR3 nucleotide sequence: TGTGCCAGCAGTTTGGCCACAGGGGGACATTATGGCTACACCTTC.

The V call is TRBV28, the J call TRBJ1-6; 12 nucleotides line up with TRBD1. The CDR3 length is 15 residues. Germline loops: CDR1 MDHEN, CDR2 SYDVKM. The J segment lost 13 bases and the V segment lost 6 bases, leaving 10 bases of the junction unmatched. CDR3 protein: CASSPGTGGRRPLHF. The CDR3 nucleotides read TGTGCCAGCAGCCCCGGGACAGGGGGCAGAAGGCCCCTCCACTTT.

The chain recombines TRBV19 with TRBJ2-3; D might be TRBD2 (6 bases). This CDR3 is built from 14 residues. V lost 6 bases to trimming and J lost 5 bases, with 15 bases between them. CDR1 is LNHDA, CDR2 SQIVND, per germline (reference sequence). This CDR3 is CASRPGGFGDTQYF. The CDR3 DNA reads as TGTGCCAGTAGGCCCGGAGGGTTTGGAGATACGCAGTATTTT.

CDR3 coding DNA: TGTGCCAGTAGTAACCATCGGGAGGCTGGTGGAAACACCATATATTTT. Its protein product is CASSNHREAGGNTIYF. The chain recombines TRBV19 with TRBJ1-3; no firm D call. Germline V CDR1 and CDR2: LNHDA, SQIVND (reference sequence). With 4 bases removed from V and 3 bases from J, the gap between germline ends came to 16 bases. This CDR3 is 16 amino acids long.

The chain joins TRBV15 to TRBJ2-2, with a weak D call TRBD1 (5 bases). Germline V gene sequence: CDR1 LNHNV, CDR2 YYDKDF (reference sequence). This CDR3 has 14 amino acids. V was clipped by 11 bases and J by 0 bases, with 13 bases between them. The DNA of the CDR3 is TGTGCCCTCAGGGAAGAGGCGAACACCGGGGAGCTGTTTTTT. This encodes CALREEANTGELFF.